These 23 T cell receptor beta chains were all obtained from the same sample, sequenced in a study of T cell responses to AZD1222 COVID-19 vaccine. Assay used: immunoSEQ multiplex PCR; TCRdb lists only in-frame clones, some missing. The repertoire has 130,000 to 150,000 clones, more than 85% of them found once; the top ten carry 1.1% to 1.5%. The sample consisted of peripheral blood, taken on day 0 of AZD1222 vaccination. Source of these receptors: an adult in good health.

This chain joins TRBV27 and TRBJ1-5; D is undetermined. CDR3 length: 15 amino acids. Trimming removed 2 bases at V and 0 bases at J, with 8 bases between. The germline V gene encodes CDR1 MNHEY and CDR2 SMNVEV (reference sequence). CDR3 residues: CASSLVGNSNQPQHF. The DNA for the CDR3 is TGTGCCAGCAGTTTAGTTGGAAATAGCAATCAGCCCCAGCATTTT.

The chain is built from TRBV20-1 and TRBJ2-1; no firm D call. CDR3 size: 14 residues. The germline gives CDR1 DFQATT, CDR2 SNEGSKA (reference sequence). V dropped 3 bases and J dropped 2 bases, with 11 bases sitting between them. As DNA, the CDR3 is TGCAGTGCTAGTTCTGACGGGCCCTACAATGAGCAGTTCTTC. Translating gives CSASSDGPYNEQFF.

This chain uses TRBV19 with TRBJ2-2, with D maybe TRBD2 (5 bases). The CDR3 has 15 residues. Trimming took off 3 bases at V and 0 bases at J, with 8 bases between the two ends. CDR1 and CDR2 (germline): LNHDA, SQIVND (reference sequence). The DNA for the CDR3 is TGTGCCAGTAGTATGAGGGTCCCGAACACCGGGGAGCTGTTTTTT. Translation: CASSMRVPNTGELFF.

Only one count was recorded for this clone. The chain couples TRBV7-9 to TRBJ2-7; 7 bases line up with TRBD1. Germline CDR1 reads SEHNR; CDR2 reads FQNEAQ (reference sequence). The CDR3 totals 16 residues. The V and J ends lost 5 bases and 5 bases, in that order; junction bases with no gene match: 15. This chain's CDR3 is CASSPAQGVSPHEQYF. The CDR3 DNA sequence: TGTGCCAGCAGCCCCGCTCAGGGGGTCTCCCCGCACGAGCAGTACTTC.

The chain combines TRBV7-9 with TRBJ2-4; 7 nucleotides agree with TRBD1. J lost 0 bases, V lost 2 bases, and 7 bases had no gene match. Germline loops: CDR1 SEHNR, CDR2 FQNEAQ (reference sequence). The CDR3 covers 17 residues. The CDR3 sequence is CASSLRGTALAKNIQYF. CDR3 coding DNA: TGTGCCAGCAGCTTAAGAGGGACAGCCCTAGCCAAAAACATTCAGTACTTC.

A single count supports this clone. This sequence joins TRBV10-3 and TRBJ2-2, with a possible D match to TRBD1 (6 bases). V lost 0 bases, J lost 8 bases, and 7 bases lay in between. There are 13 residues in the CDR3. Germline V gene lookup returns CDR1 ENHRY and CDR2 SYGVKD. Here the CDR3 reads CAISESGAGELFF. In nucleotides, the CDR3 is TGTGCCATCAGTGAGTCGGGGGCAGGGGAGCTGTTTTTT.

V usage is TRBV24-1 and J usage is TRBJ2-3; D is unclear. Looked up from germline, CDR1 is KGHDR and CDR2 is SFDVKD. The CDR3 has 14 amino acids. With 8 bases removed from V and 1 base from J, the gap between germline ends came to 12 bases. In DNA form, the CDR3 reads TGTGCCACCACCTCTTCTTTGCGCACAGATACGCAGTATTTT. This codes for CATTSSLRTDTQYF.

The chain recombines TRBV2 with TRBJ1-1; 8 nucleotides align to TRBD1. There are 15 residues in the CDR3. Germline V gene sequence: CDR1 SNHLY, CDR2 FYNNEI. With V trimmed by 3 bases and J by 3 bases, 6 bases remained unmatched. CDR3 DNA sequence: TGTGCCAGCAGTGAGGACGGGACAGGCCACACTGAAGCTTTCTTT. The encoded protein is CASSEDGTGHTEAFF.

The V and J genes are TRBV28 and TRBJ2-1; D remains unclear. Germline V gene lookup returns CDR1 MDHEN and CDR2 SYDVKM. Trimming cost V 4 bases and J 2 bases, with 12 bases left between them. The CDR3 runs 15 residues. The CDR3 nucleotides are TGTGCCAGCAGTTCCGATTTAGGAACCTACAATGAGCAGTTCTTC. Translated, it gives CASSSDLGTYNEQFF.

The rearrangement uses TRBV5-1 and TRBJ2-3; D may match TRBD1 or TRBD2 (5 bases each). The CDR3 has 14 amino acids. Trimming removed 0 bases from V and 2 bases from J, with 7 bases in between. Germline loops: CDR1 SGHRS, CDR2 YFSETQ. In DNA form, the CDR3 reads TGCGCCAGCAGCTTGGGGGGGAACACAGATACGCAGTATTTT. This sequence encodes CASSLGGNTDTQYF.

This chain uses TRBV7-8 with TRBJ1-5; 7 bases are a match to TRBD1. The CDR3 totals 14 residues. Germline values: CDR1 SGHVS, CDR2 FQNEAQ. V was clipped by 6 bases and J by 4 bases; unmatched bases: 6. The DNA for the CDR3 is TGTGCCAGCAGGGGACAGTCCATTAATCAGCCCCAGCATTTT. Protein: CASRGQSINQPQHF.

The chain is built from TRBV19 and TRBJ2-5; D tentatively fits TRBD1 or TRBD2 (5 bases each). Germline CDR1 is LNHDA and CDR2 is SQIVND (reference sequence). This CDR3 region has 12 residues. V lost 7 bases to trimming and J lost 7 bases, with 13 bases between them. The CDR3 spells CASKSDGGTQYF. In DNA form, the CDR3 reads TGTGCCAGTAAATCCGATGGGGGGACCCAGTACTTC. The variable domain in full, with the rest retrieved from reference TRBV19 and TRBJ2-5, is DGGITQSPKYLFRKEGQNVTLSCEQNLNHDAMYWYRQDPGQGLRLIYYSQIVNDFQKGDIAEGYSVSREKKESFPLTVTSAQKNPTAFYLCASKSDGGTQYFGPGTRLLVL.

The V and J genes are TRBV3-1 (or the pseudogene TRBV3-2) and TRBJ2-3, with D unclear. V lost 2 bases, J lost 6 bases, and 9 bases lay in between. This CDR3 has 13 residues. Germline values: CDR1 LGHDT, CDR2 YNNKEL (reference sequence). The CDR3 DNA is TGTGCCAGCAGCCAATTTTTGAGGGATACGCAGTATTTT. Residues: CASSQFLRDTQYF.

The rearrangement links TRBV9 to TRBJ2-7; 11 bases match TRBD2. CDR1 and CDR2 (germline): SGDLS, YYNGEE. The CDR3 is made up of 15 amino acids. J was trimmed by 3 bases and V by 1 base; bases with no gene match: 3. The CDR3 bases are TGTGCCAGCAGCGTAAAGGGACTAGCGGACTACGAGCAGTACTTC. As protein: CASSVKGLADYEQYF.

The gene calls are TRBV27 and TRBJ1-5; the D is unclear. The V gene lost 3 bases and the J gene lost 4 bases, with 7 bases spanning the gap. Germline CDR1 and CDR2: MNHEY and SMNVEV (reference sequence). CDR3 length: 13 residues. This CDR3 reads CASSLHPNQPQHF. DNA for the CDR3: TGTGCCAGCAGTTTGCATCCTAATCAGCCCCAGCATTTT.

The chain is built from TRBV6-8 and TRBJ2-1; D possibly corresponds to TRBD1 (7 bases). The CDR3 length is 17 residues. Germline values: CDR1 MNHGY, CDR2 SAAAGT. The germline V and J ends were trimmed by 5 bases and 5 bases, with 22 bases remaining between them. The CDR3 coding sequence is TGTGCCAGCAGTCCGGGACTTCCCTCGGGGACAGACAATGAGCAGTTCTTC. Translating gives CASSPGLPSGTDNEQFF.

The chain couples TRBV7-2 to TRBJ2-1, with 8 bases that match TRBD2. Germline V CDR1 and CDR2: SGHTA, FQGNSA. There are 18 residues in the CDR3. Trimming cost V 0 bases and J 0 bases; bases outside gene matches: 7. CDR3 protein: CASSLAPSGSSSYNEQFF. The CDR3 nucleotides are TGTGCCAGCAGCTTAGCGCCCAGCGGGAGTAGCTCCTACAATGAGCAGTTCTTC.

V gene TRBV2 combines with J gene TRBJ2-3; the match to TRBD2 covers 11 bases. This CDR3 spans 15 amino acids. Germline V gene data show CDR1 as SNHLY and CDR2 as FYNNEI. The V segment lost 8 bases and the J segment 5 bases; nucleotides outside the gene matches: 9. The chain's CDR3 is CASRPSGGLRDTQYF. The CDR3 nucleotides are TGTGCCAGCCGTCCTAGCGGGGGGCTACGAGATACGCAGTATTTT.

The V and J genes are TRBV7-9 and TRBJ1-2, with D hard to call. V dropped 5 bases and J dropped 0 bases, with 10 bases sitting between them. CDR1 and CDR2 (germline): SEHNR, FQNEAQ (reference sequence). The CDR3 is 14 amino acids. In DNA form, the CDR3 reads TGTGCCAGCAGCCGACCTAATACTAACTATGGCTACACCTTC. It specifies CASSRPNTNYGYTF. The variable domain in full, completed from reference TRBV7-9 and TRBJ1-2, reads DTGVSQNPRHKITKRGQNVTFRCDPISEHNRLYWYRQTLGQGPEFLTYFQNEAQLEKSRLLSDRFSAERPKGSFSTLEIQRTEQGDSAMYLCASSRPNTNYGYTFGSGTRLTVV.

This clone was detected once. This rearrangement joins TRBV12-3 or TRBV12-4 to TRBJ1-5; D unresolved. The CDR3 contains 12 residues. V was pared by 4 bases and J by 0 bases, with 1 base between. The CDR3 DNA follows: TGTGCCAGCAGTTATAGCAATCAGCCCCAGCATTTT. It is translated as CASSYSNQPQHF.

In DNA form, the CDR3 reads TGTGCCAGCAGAAATAGCGGGGGGGCCGGGGAGCTGTTTTTT. This gives the protein CASRNSGGAGELFF. This chain uses TRBV5-6 with TRBJ2-2; the match to TRBD2 covers 11 bases. In germline, CDR1 is SGHDT, CDR2 YYEEEE. The CDR3 covers 14 residues. Trimming removed 5 bases from V and 6 bases from J; junction bases left unmatched: 3.

V and J are TRBV4-3 and TRBJ2-3, with D possibly being TRBD1 or TRBD2 (5 bases each). Between the trimmed V and J ends, which lost 2 bases and 3 bases, there was a span of 12 bases. CDR3 size: 15 residues. Germline assignment: CDR1 LGHNA and CDR2 YSLEER. The CDR3 sequence is CASSQRGVGTDTQYF. Written as DNA, the CDR3 is TGCGCCAGCAGCCAACGAGGGGTGGGTACAGATACGCAGTATTTT.

The J gene is TRBJ1-5, the V gene TRBV6-2 or TRBV6-3; possibly TRBD1 for D (5 bases). CDR1 and CDR2 from the germline V gene are MNHEY and SVGEGT. The V gene lost 0 bases and the J gene lost 0 bases, with 12 bases spanning the gap. This CDR3 comprises 17 residues. This CDR3 is CASSYSMGGGSNQPQHF. DNA of the CDR3: TGTGCCAGCAGTTACTCGATGGGGGGGGGTAGCAATCAGCCCCAGCATTTT.